This passage covers 17 T cell receptor beta chains from one sample sequenced in a study of CD8+ T cells in alopecia areata. Treatment here: oral pan-JAK inhibitor, 5-10 mg twice daily. Sequencing relied on a cDNA template that was reverse transcribed from extracted RNA. Repertoires were generated with immunoSEQ multiplex PCR, while TCRdb's copy carries only in-frame clones and drops some. This table has tens of thousands of clones, around three quarters appearing once. This sample comprised CD8+ T cells sorted from blood, obtained around week 44, from a patient treated with tofacitinib. These receptors came from a human donor with alopecia areata.

V and J are TRBV4-3 and TRBJ2-7; D call uncertain. The CDR3 is 17 residues long. V was pared by 0 bases and J by 1 base, with 16 bases between. CDR1 and CDR2 (germline): LGHNA, YSLEER. The CDR3 coding sequence is TGCGCCAGCAGCCAAGAGAGGTACCAAGGTCGATCCTACGAGCAGTACTTC. It translates to CASSQERYQGRSYEQYF.

This rearrangement joins TRBV25-1 to TRBJ2-7; 7 nucleotides match TRBD1. The CDR3 contains 11 residues. Germline loops: CDR1 MGHDK, CDR2 SYGVNS. Trimming removed 7 bases from V and 11 bases from J; junction bases left unmatched: 8. The CDR3 nucleotides read TGTGCCAGCAACATGGGACAGATAAAGTACTTC. Residues: CASNMGQIKYF.

This rearrangement joins TRBV30 to TRBJ2-2; TRBD2 is a possible D gene (5 bases). There are 13 residues in the CDR3. Trimming removed 1 base at V and 6 bases at J, with 9 bases between. In germline, CDR1 is GTSNPN, CDR2 SVGIG (reference sequence). As DNA, the CDR3 is TGTGCCTGGAGTGCGGGGTCGGCCGGGGAGCTGTTTTTT. Translating gives CAWSAGSAGELFF.

This clone has a handful of counts. The rearrangement joins TRBV27 to TRBJ1-2, with D unclear. CDR3 length: 14 residues. Germline CDR1 reads MNHEY; CDR2 reads SMNVEV (reference sequence). V was cut by 2 bases and J by 4 bases, with 11 bases left in between. This CDR3 reads CASSLAGRGYGYTF. Here the CDR3 DNA reads TGTGCCAGCAGTTTAGCAGGTCGCGGCTATGGCTACACCTTC.

This clone was seen once. The chain carries TRBV4-3 and TRBJ2-7; 8 bases match TRBD1. This CDR3 region has 15 residues. Trimming removed 3 bases from V and 1 base from J; junction bases left unmatched: 5. The germline V gene encodes CDR1 LGHNA and CDR2 YSLEER. The DNA for the CDR3 is TGCGCCAGCAGCCAGGGCAACAGGGGGTCCTACGAGCAGTACTTC. Residues: CASSQGNRGSYEQYF.

The chain couples TRBV4-3 to TRBJ1-3, with D hard to call. The CDR3 length is 15 residues. With 0 bases removed from V and 0 bases from J, the gap between germline ends came to 6 bases. The V gene's germline CDR1 is LGHNA and CDR2 YSLEER. Here the CDR3 reads CASSQDLASGNTIYF. The CDR3 DNA reads as TGCGCCAGCAGCCAAGATCTGGCCTCTGGAAACACCATATATTTT.

This chain connects TRBV5-1 to TRBJ2-7, with D perhaps being TRBD1 or TRBD2 (5 bases each). The germline gives CDR1 SGHRS, CDR2 YFSETQ. The CDR3 loop spans 15 amino acids. The ends were cut back, 5 bases at V and 2 bases at J, with 17 bases in the middle. CDR3: CASSYRDPSTYEQYF. For the CDR3, the DNA is TGCGCCAGCAGTTACCGGGACCCCTCCACCTACGAGCAGTACTTC.

This clone was seen more than once but under ten times. The rearrangement uses TRBV6-5 and TRBJ2-2, with a possible D match to TRBD1 (8 bases). This CDR3 region has 13 residues. The germline gives CDR1 MNHEY, CDR2 SVGAGI. V was pared by 2 bases and J by 14 bases, with 15 bases between. The CDR3: CASSYPGGGGLFF. The CDR3 DNA sequence: TGTGCCAGCAGTTACCCAGGGGGCGGGGGACTGTTTTTT.

This chain connects TRBV29-1 to TRBJ1-2; a possible D gene is TRBD1 (5 bases). Trimming left V 5 bases short and J 8 bases short, with 21 bases between. This CDR3 has 14 residues. Per the germline V gene, CDR1 is SQVTM and CDR2 is ANQGSEA. DNA for the CDR3: TGCAGCGTTTTGCCGGCAGGGAGAGTTAAGGGCTACACCTTC. It yields the protein CSVLPAGRVKGYTF. Looking up the rest from reference TRBV29-1 and TRBJ1-2 gives the full variable domain: SAVISQKPSRDICQRGTSLTIQCQVDSQVTMMFWYRQQPGQSLTLIATANQGSEATYESGFVIDKFPISRPNLTFSTLTVSNMSPEDSSIYLCSVLPAGRVKGYTFGSGTRLTVV.

This clone was picked up a small number of times. This chain uses TRBV4-3 with TRBJ1-4; D is uncertain. The V and J ends lost 4 bases and 0 bases respectively, with 9 bases between them. Germline-derived CDR1 and CDR2 are LGHNA and YSLEER. The CDR3 runs to 15 residues. The CDR3 DNA follows: TGCGCCAGCAGCCGGAGCAGGTCAACTAATGAAAAACTGTTTTTT. Its protein is CASSRSRSTNEKLFF.

This chain joins TRBV4-3 and TRBJ2-6; D gene uncertain. The germline V gene encodes CDR1 LGHNA and CDR2 YSLEER. The V end lost 4 bases, the J end lost 0 bases, and 10 bases lay between the germline ends. The CDR3 length is 16 residues. DNA of the CDR3: TGCGCCAGCAGCCCACACTACAGCTCTGGGGCCAACGTCCTGACTTTC. It yields the protein CASSPHYSSGANVLTF.

The CDR3 coding sequence is TGCGCCAGCAGCCAAGACAAACAGGTGGACTACAATGAGCAGTTCTTC. Its translation is CASSQDKQVDYNEQFF. The chain employs TRBV4-3 and TRBJ2-1; D is perhaps TRBD1 (5 bases). The germline V gene has CDR1 LGHNA and CDR2 YSLEER. The V and J ends lost 0 bases and 3 bases respectively, with 12 bases between them. There are 16 residues in the CDR3.

This chain links TRBV10-3 with TRBJ1-1; TRBD1 is a possible D gene (6 bases). The CDR3 has 16 residues. Per germline, CDR1 ENHRY and CDR2 SYGVKD. Between the trimmed V and J ends, which lost 8 bases and 1 base, there was a span of 20 bases. The CDR3 region has the DNA TGTGCCATCTCTCCTACCGAGCGGGACAAGAACACTGAAGCTTTCTTT. It codes for CAISPTERDKNTEAFF.

This chain connects TRBV30 to TRBJ1-5; D is unclear. Germline CDR1 reads GTSNPN; CDR2 reads SVGIG (reference sequence). The CDR3 contains 14 residues. The ends were cut back, 0 bases at V and 2 bases at J, with 8 bases in the middle. The CDR3 DNA reads TGTGCCTGGAGTGTGCAAAGCCGCAATCAGCCCCAGCATTTT. This sequence encodes CAWSVQSRNQPQHF.

The chain links TRBV7-9 to TRBJ1-4; 7 positions match TRBD1. With V trimmed by 5 bases and J by 5 bases, 8 bases remained unmatched. CDR3 size: 15 residues. The germline V gene has CDR1 SEHNR and CDR2 FQNEAQ (reference sequence). This chain's CDR3 is CASSHRDSRNEKLFF. The CDR3 DNA reads TGTGCCAGCAGCCACAGGGACAGTCGGAATGAAAAACTGTTTTTT.

The sample holds one count of this clone. The chain recombines TRBV5-1 with TRBJ2-2, with a tentative D call TRBD1 (5 bases). Per germline, CDR1 SGHRS and CDR2 YFSETQ. V was shortened by 4 bases and J by 7 bases, with 14 bases between the two germline ends. The CDR3 is 14 amino acids. The DNA of the CDR3 is TGCGCCAGCAGCACCGACAGATACGTCGGGGAGCTGTTTTTT. Its translation is CASSTDRYVGELFF.

The rearrangement uses TRBV6-6 and TRBJ1-1; D gene uncertain. Trimming cost V 7 bases and J 1 base, with 16 bases left between them. CDR1 and CDR2 (germline): MNHNY, SVGAGI (reference sequence). This CDR3 contains 15 residues. The CDR3: CASIHGRTQNTEAFF. For the CDR3, the DNA is TGTGCCAGCATCCACGGCCGGACGCAGAACACTGAAGCTTTCTTT.